The 32 T cell receptor beta chains given below trace back to one sample, sequenced in a study of blood T cell repertoires in COVID-19. Here immunoSEQ multiplex PCR was the method, and the copy in TCRdb shows in-frame clones only, minus some. The sample lists over 120,000 clones; approximately 89% were seen once. The sequencing sample was made of peripheral blood. These receptors came from a woman between 50 and 59 years old with acute or convalescent COVID-19.

The J gene is TRBJ2-7, the V gene TRBV7-8; TRBD2 agrees at 7 bases. Germline V gives CDR1 SGHVS, CDR2 FQNEAQ. Trimming took 1 base from V and 0 from J; bases not matched to a gene: 3. The CDR3 spans 15 residues. The CDR3 is CASSLGLAASYEQYF. CDR3 nucleotides: TGTGCCAGCAGCTTAGGACTAGCTGCCTCCTACGAGCAGTACTTC.

The chain is built from TRBV11-2 and TRBJ1-2; D remains ambiguous. Germline loops: CDR1 SGHAT, CDR2 FQNNGV. Trimming shortened V by 3 bases and J by 7 bases, and 12 bases separated the two germline ends. The CDR3 covers 13 residues. CDR3 region: CASSLNELPGYTF. The CDR3 DNA reads as TGTGCCAGCAGCTTGAACGAGCTGCCTGGCTACACCTTC.

In the case of this clone: A read error may produce the germline difference seen at one junction end. The V and J genes are TRBV6-1 and TRBJ2-7; 12 bases map to TRBD1. The germline V gene encodes CDR1 MNHNS and CDR2 SASEGT. The CDR3 runs to 15 residues. For the CDR3, the DNA is TGTGCCAGCAGCGAAGGGGACAGGGGGCTCTGGGAGCAGTACTTC. Amino acid sequence: CASSEGDRGLWEQYF.

The CDR3 reads CASSPTGDPNSYGYTF. DNA of the CDR3: TGTGCCAGCTCACCAACAGGGGACCCTAATAGCTATGGCTACACCTTC. The rearrangement uses TRBV18 and TRBJ1-2; 7 nucleotides align to TRBD1. The CDR3 totals 16 residues. From germline, CDR1 is KGHSH and CDR2 LQKENI. V trimming: 2 bases; J trimming: 4 bases; junction bases outside the gene matches: 10.

This clone occurred once. CDR3 nucleotides: TGTGCCAGCAGCCGGGGCCCGGACAGGGGGCACTACGAGCAGTACTTC. Protein sequence: CASSRGPDRGHYEQYF. The chain employs TRBV9 and TRBJ2-7; 11 nucleotides match TRBD1. The CDR3 covers 16 residues. Germline V gene data show CDR1 as SGDLS and CDR2 as YYNGEE. The V and J ends lost 4 bases and 3 bases, in that order; junction bases with no gene match: 9.

This clone is a singleton in its sample. The V and J genes are TRBV7-9 and TRBJ2-2; weak D call: TRBD1 (6 bases). Germline CDR1 reads SEHNR; CDR2 reads FQNEAQ (reference sequence). Trimming took 4 bases from V and 3 from J, leaving 18 bases between them. The CDR3 loop spans 17 amino acids. CDR3 DNA sequence: TGTGCCAGCAGCTCCCCACTTGACAGGTCGGACACCGGGGAGCTGTTTTTT. Translated, it gives CASSSPLDRSDTGELFF.

The chain combines TRBV5-1 with TRBJ2-1; D unclear. The CDR3 sequence is 15 residues long. The germline CDR1 and CDR2 sequences are SGHRS and YFSETQ. V was trimmed by 0 bases and J by 0 bases, leaving 7 bases between them. The CDR3 DNA reads as TGCGCCAGCAGCTTGGCAAGTAGCTCCTACAATGAGCAGTTCTTC. It is translated as CASSLASSSYNEQFF.

The chain employs TRBV6-5 and TRBJ2-6; TRBD1 agrees at 10 bases. From germline, CDR1 is MNHEY and CDR2 SVGAGI. The CDR3 has 16 residues. After removal of 4 bases from V and 2 bases from J, the junction contained 2 bases not matched to a gene. In nucleotides, the CDR3 is TGTGCCAGCAGTTCAGACAGGGGGCCTGGGGCCAACGTCCTGACTTTC. This encodes CASSSDRGPGANVLTF.

This chain connects TRBV7-6 to TRBJ1-2; 8 positions match TRBD1. The V segment lost 1 base and the J segment 3 bases; nucleotides outside the gene matches: 4. From germline, CDR1 is SGHVS and CDR2 FNYEAQ. The CDR3 totals 15 residues. CDR3 bases: TGTGCCAGCAGCTTAGGGACAGGGTTGGACTATGGCTACACCTTC. Translating it yields CASSLGTGLDYGYTF.

This chain joins TRBV7-9 and TRBJ1-1, with TRBD1 identical over 8 bases. CDR1 and CDR2 (germline): SEHNR, FQNEAQ (reference sequence). V lost 5 bases and J lost 1; bases outside the gene matches: 6. The CDR3 contains 15 residues. In DNA, the CDR3 is TGTGCCAGCAGCGGACAAACAGGGGGGAACACTGAAGCTTTCTTT. This encodes CASSGQTGGNTEAFF.

The rearrangement links TRBV10-2 to TRBJ1-2, with D unclear. Trimming stripped 4 bases from V and 4 bases from J, with 10 bases between. The CDR3 is 13 residues long. Germline V gene sequence: CDR1 WSHSY, CDR2 SAAADI. The CDR3 region is CASSGQAVYGYTF. Written as DNA, the CDR3 is TGCGCCAGCAGTGGCCAGGCCGTCTATGGCTACACCTTC.

This clone was counted once. This chain joins TRBV5-4 and TRBJ1-4, with TRBD1 identical over 7 bases. V was pared by 4 bases and J by 5 bases, with 5 bases of the junction left unmatched. CDR3 length: 14 residues. The germline V gene encodes CDR1 SGHNT and CDR2 YYREEE (reference sequence). The CDR3 DNA reads TGTGCCAGCAGCCTGACAGGGCCAAATGAAAAACTGTTTTTT. As protein: CASSLTGPNEKLFF.

The CDR3 protein is CASSFTGLEAFF. CDR3 nucleotides: TGCGCCAGCAGCTTTACAGGGCTTGAAGCTTTCTTT. The genes are TRBV5-1 and TRBJ1-1, with D perhaps TRBD1 (6 bases). V was clipped by 2 bases and J by 7 bases, with 9 bases between them. Per the germline V gene, CDR1 is SGHRS and CDR2 is YFSETQ. CDR3 size: 12 residues.

The chain has TRBV7-2 and TRBJ1-5; 7 bases agree with TRBD1. This CDR3 comprises 14 residues. Germline CDR1 reads SGHTA; CDR2 reads FQGNSA. Trimming cost V 4 bases and J 4 bases; bases outside gene matches: 4. CDR3 DNA sequence: TGTGCCAGCAGCTACAGGGGAGGTAATCAGCCCCAGCATTTT. Its protein product is CASSYRGGNQPQHF.

This chain uses TRBV28 with TRBJ1-4; TRBD1 might be the D (6 bases). This CDR3 is 15 amino acids long. The V and J ends lost 4 bases and 5 bases respectively, with 14 bases between them. Germline V lookup: CDR1 MDHEN, CDR2 SYDVKM. CDR3 coding DNA: TGTGCCAGCAGTTCCTCAGGGGCCACAAATGAAAAACTGTTTTTT. This codes for CASSSSGATNEKLFF.

The chain employs TRBV14 and TRBJ1-6; 11 bases match TRBD1. Trimming removed 4 bases from V and 10 bases from J; junction bases left unmatched: 6. The germline gives CDR1 SGHDN, CDR2 FVKESK. The CDR3 runs to 15 residues. CDR3 protein: CASSRRTGGGSPLHF. The CDR3 DNA is TGTGCCAGCAGCCGCCGGACAGGGGGCGGATCACCCCTCCACTTT.

The rearrangement links TRBV24-1 to TRBJ2-3, with D tentatively TRBD2 (7 bases). Trimming left V 7 bases short and J 1 base short, with 14 bases between. Per the germline V gene, CDR1 is KGHDR and CDR2 is SFDVKD. This CDR3 contains 15 residues. The CDR3 here is CATRDGGGRTDTQYF. The CDR3 nucleotides read TGTGCCACCAGGGACGGCGGGGGCCGCACAGATACGCAGTATTTT.

The chain employs TRBV2 and TRBJ1-6, with D possibly TRBD1 on 6 matching bases. Germline CDR1 and CDR2: SNHLY and FYNNEI. V shed 6 bases and J shed 10 bases, with 7 bases lying between them. CDR3 length: 11 residues. Written as DNA, the CDR3 is TGTGCCAGCAGGCAGGGGTCACCCCTCCACTTT. This codes for CASRQGSPLHF.

The rearrangement uses TRBV3-1 (or the pseudogene TRBV3-2) and TRBJ2-2; D call uncertain. Germline assignment: CDR1 LGHDT and CDR2 YNNKEL (reference sequence). Trimming removed 2 bases from V and 0 bases from J, with 4 bases in between. The CDR3 spans 14 residues. CDR3 amino acids: CASSQLANTGELFF. The CDR3 DNA reads TGTGCCAGCAGCCAACTCGCGAACACCGGGGAGCTGTTTTTT.

This clone has just a few counts. J is TRBJ2-5 and V is TRBV19, with 10 bases lining up with TRBD2. After removal of 3 bases from V and 0 bases from J, the junction contained 16 bases not matched to a gene. This CDR3 has 20 residues. CDR1 LNHDA and CDR2 SQIVND come from the germline V gene (reference sequence). CDR3 coding DNA: TGTGCCAGTAGTATTGGAAGGGCTAGCGGGGGTCCTCTATACCAAGAGACCCAGTACTTC. This encodes CASSIGRASGGPLYQETQYF.

Points on this clone: Other DNA sequences in this specimen translate into the identical CDR3. The J gene is TRBJ2-3, the V gene TRBV7-3; D gene unclear. This CDR3 contains 14 residues. Per germline, CDR1 SGHTA and CDR2 FQGTGA. V dropped 0 bases and J dropped 1 base, with 5 bases sitting between them. CDR3 bases: TGTGCCAGCAGCTTAACGGGCGGCACAGATACGCAGTATTTT. This encodes CASSLTGGTDTQYF.

The rearrangement uses TRBV6-1 and TRBJ1-6; 8 bases align to TRBD1. V lost 1 base and J lost 5; bases outside the gene matches: 1. CDR1 and CDR2 from the germline V gene are MNHNS and SASEGT. The CDR3 consists of 15 residues. CDR3 sequence reads: CASSEGTGHNSPLHF. The CDR3 DNA sequence: TGTGCCAGCAGTGAAGGGACAGGGCATAATTCACCCCTCCACTTT.

V is TRBV6-5 and J is TRBJ2-1, with 12 bases aligning to TRBD2. Germline assignment: CDR1 MNHEY and CDR2 SVGAGI. With 4 bases clipped from V and 8 bases from J, the junction kept 6 bases outside the gene matches. The CDR3 totals 15 residues. The CDR3 DNA reads as TGTGCCAGCAGTTTCCTAGCGGGAGGGGGGGATGAGCAGTTCTTC. Protein product: CASSFLAGGGDEQFF.

The gene calls are TRBV4-1 and TRBJ2-3; a possible D gene is TRBD1 (6 bases). The CDR3 is 15 amino acids. Looked up from germline, CDR1 is MGHRA and CDR2 is YSYEKL. The V end lost 1 base, the J end lost 2 bases, and 10 bases lay between the germline ends. In DNA form, the CDR3 reads TGCGCCAGCAGCCAAGGTGGGGGCAACACAGATACGCAGTATTTT. Protein: CASSQGGGNTDTQYF.

This chain connects TRBV3-1 (or the pseudogene TRBV3-2) to TRBJ2-7; D unresolved. Germline V gives CDR1 LGHDT, CDR2 YNNKEL (reference sequence). The CDR3 has 14 residues. Trimming pared 1 base from V and 3 bases from J, leaving 10 bases between. The CDR3 nucleotides read TGTGCCAGCAGCCAAGGTATACAAAACTACGAGCAGTACTTC. This translates into CASSQGIQNYEQYF.

The chain has TRBV5-1 and TRBJ2-1, with 9 nucleotides matching TRBD2. Germline CDR1 SGHRS, CDR2 YFSETQ. After removal of 4 bases from V and 7 bases from J, the junction contained 9 bases not matched to a gene. The CDR3 length is 15 residues. CDR3 in DNA: TGCGCCAGCAGCGGCTCGGGACTAGCTGGGAATGAGCAGTTCTTC. It translates to CASSGSGLAGNEQFF. Complete variable domain (other parts from reference TRBV5-1 and TRBJ2-1): KAGVTQTPRYLIKTRGQQVTLSCSPISGHRSVSWYQQTPGQGLQFLFEYFSETQRNKGNFPGRFSGRQFSNSRSEMNVSTLELGDSALYLCASSGSGLAGNEQFFGPGTRLTVL.

V and J are TRBV6-6 and TRBJ2-7; D perhaps matches TRBD1 (5 bases). Germline V gene sequence: CDR1 MNHNY, CDR2 SVGAGI (reference sequence). The V and J ends lost 2 bases and 6 bases respectively, with 14 bases between them. The CDR3 consists of 14 residues. CDR3 DNA sequence: TGTGCCAGCAGTTACGGTACGGTAAGGGGCGAGCAGTACTTC. Translating it yields CASSYGTVRGEQYF.

The rearrangement uses TRBV9 and TRBJ2-1; TRBD1 agrees at 9 bases. Looked up from germline, CDR1 is SGDLS and CDR2 is YYNGEE. CDR3 length equals 15 residues. J lost 8 bases, V lost 6 bases, and 12 bases had no gene match. CDR3: CASTLGQGRGYEQFF. The DNA of the CDR3 is TGTGCCAGCACCTTAGGACAGGGGCGAGGGTATGAGCAGTTCTTC.

The chain combines TRBV27 with TRBJ1-5; D may be TRBD1 (5 bases). Germline loops: CDR1 MNHEY, CDR2 SMNVEV (reference sequence). The CDR3 sequence is 14 residues long. V was shortened by 4 bases and J by 2 bases, with 9 bases between the two germline ends. The CDR3 sequence is CASSSRRGNQPQHF. The CDR3 DNA sequence: TGTGCCAGCAGTTCCCGCAGGGGCAATCAGCCCCAGCATTTT.

The J gene is TRBJ1-1, the V gene TRBV28; possible D gene TRBD1, 5 bases. The V and J ends lost 4 bases and 5 bases respectively, with 14 bases between them. CDR1 and CDR2 from the germline V gene are MDHEN and SYDVKM. CDR3 length: 14 residues. The CDR3 reads CASSSPQGVTEAFF. The DNA for the CDR3 is TGTGCCAGCAGTTCCCCCCAGGGTGTGACTGAAGCTTTCTTT.

The chain combines TRBV6-4 with TRBJ2-1; D may be TRBD2 (7 bases). V lost 4 bases and J 8 bases, leaving 15 bases between the germline ends. The length of the CDR3 is 14 residues. Germline CDR1 MRHNA, CDR2 SNTAGT. CDR3 bases: TGTGCCAGCAGTGTTGAGGGGGGGCCGGATGAGCAGTTCTTC. Its translation is CASSVEGGPDEQFF.

The chain couples TRBV11-1 to TRBJ2-5; 7 bases fit TRBD1. Germline values: CDR1 SGHAT, CDR2 FQDESV (reference sequence). V lost 2 bases and J lost 5; bases outside the gene matches: 8. This CDR3 is 15 amino acids long. The CDR3 DNA reads as TGTGCCAGCAGCTTACAGACAGGGAGTGGGGAGACCCAGTACTTC. It translates to CASSLQTGSGETQYF.